This T cell receptor (beta chain) is from a study of Ad26.COV2.S vaccination and SARS-CoV-2 variants. Points from the study as a whole: Placebo and vaccine recipients had non-spike TCR breadth that was similar. Possibly, TCR breadth and depth analyses underestimated total T cell responses.

Deletions cut 4 bases from V and 2 bases from J, with 14 bases between. The length of the CDR3 is 15 residues. CDR1 and CDR2 (germline): SGDLS, YYNGEE. Profiled with immunoSEQ multiplex PCR; TCRdb holds only in-frame clones, not every one. The table shows roughly 700,000 clones, with roughly 90% occurring only once. Treatment specified: some 20 received Ad26.COV2.S at low or high dose, single or two shots; five or six received placebo; per-sample allocation not given. Specimens were obtained on day 63 following the first vaccine or placebo injection. Within Boston, the person who donated was an adult of 18-55 years. Worth noting for this clone: The antigen is not known.

This chain uses TRBV9 with TRBJ2-3; possibly TRBD2 for D (5 bases). Specimen: peripheral blood, collected in a trial of Ad26.COV2.S vaccine versus placebo. The TCR sequence derives from a person between 18 and 65 years old who received the Ad26.COV2.S COVID-19 vaccine or a placebo. This CDR3 is CASSLERGHTDTQYF. CDR3 bases: TGTGCCAGCAGCCTTGAAAGAGGGCACACAGATACGCAGTATTTT. Full variable domain (rest looked up from reference TRBV9 and TRBJ2-3): DSGVTQTPKHLITATGQRVTLRCSPRSGDLSVYWYQQSLDQGLQFLIQYYNGEERAKGNILERFSAQQFPDLHSELNLSSLELGDSALYFCASSLERGHTDTQYFGPGTRLTVL.